This T cell receptor beta chain is from a study of shared clonotypes between healthy human individuals. General study findings and limits: Clonotype sharing across donors was expected to vary with sequencing depth. Some clonotypes were shared by all four sorted-subset donors, while others were not shared. The non-shared ones had lower generation probabilities than the shared ones. On the whole, naive subsets had larger estimated richness than memory subsets had. For sorted subsets, rarefaction showed incomplete sequencing despite large depth.

V trimming: 6 bases; J trimming: 3 bases; junction bases outside the gene matches: 7. Germline V lookup: CDR1 MNHEY, CDR2 SMNVEV (reference sequence). CDR3 length: 14 amino acids. Only in-frame clones appear in the TCRdb table, and some are missing; sequencing was by immunoSEQ multiplex PCR. This table holds about 1,900,000 clones, about 95% found once. Remarks on this clone: Antigen specificity is unknown.

Naive CD8 populations comprised CD45RO-negative cells positively selected for CCR7, excluding terminally differentiated effector memory CD45RA+ cells. V usage is TRBV27 and J usage is TRBJ2-7; TRBD1 matches 8 bases. The material sequenced was naive CD8+ T cells sorted from blood. The receptor comes from a man between 18 and 29 years old in good health. CDR3 region: CASSAGGAYYEQYF. In DNA form, the CDR3 reads TGTGCCAGCAGCGCAGGGGGCGCATACTACGAGCAGTACTTC.